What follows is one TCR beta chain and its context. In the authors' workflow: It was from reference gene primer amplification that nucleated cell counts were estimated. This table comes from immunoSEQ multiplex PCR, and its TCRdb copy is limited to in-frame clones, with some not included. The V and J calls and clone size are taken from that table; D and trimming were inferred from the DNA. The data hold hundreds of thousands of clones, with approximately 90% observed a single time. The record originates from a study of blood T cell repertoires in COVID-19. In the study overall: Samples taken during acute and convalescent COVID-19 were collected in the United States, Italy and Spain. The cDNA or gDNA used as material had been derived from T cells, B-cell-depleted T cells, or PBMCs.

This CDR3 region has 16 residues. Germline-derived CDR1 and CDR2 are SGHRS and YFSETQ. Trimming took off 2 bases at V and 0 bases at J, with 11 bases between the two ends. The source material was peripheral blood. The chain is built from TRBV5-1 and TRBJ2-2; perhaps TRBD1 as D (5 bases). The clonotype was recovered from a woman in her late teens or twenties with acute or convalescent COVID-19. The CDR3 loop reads CASSFQTVANTGELFF. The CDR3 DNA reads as TGCGCCAGCAGCTTCCAGACAGTCGCGAACACCGGGGAGCTGTTTTTT.